These 15 T cell receptor beta chains came from one sample sequenced in a study of tissue T cells after allogeneic stem cell transplantation (dated by TCRdb to the early 2020s). Library construction relied on the immunoSEQ multiplex PCR assay. TCRdb took over this immuneACCESS table, retaining in-frame rearrangements with V and J assigned. Such tables are incomplete; in checked studies, under half of the missing clones stem from an unresolved V gene, and the remainder is unexplained. This sample lists over 7,500 clones; roughly 44% were detected once. Roughly 6.9% of the sample goes to the ten largest clones. The meaning of the sample's time point label: mouse harvest day 7 after allogeneic transplant. Each mouse graft consisted of 10^7 T-cell-depleted bone marrow cells plus 10^6 splenic CD5+ T cells and was given by tail vein injection. The source material was gut tissue. These receptors were taken from a female BALB/c mouse given C57BL/6 T cells with graft-versus-host disease after an allogeneic hematopoietic cell transplant.

This clone was recorded a few times. Genes here carry mouse names. The read halts 1 residue ahead of the CDR3 end, with the missing end drawn from the germline J gene. The chain joins TRBV26 to TRBJ1-1, with D tentatively TRBD1 (5 bases). CDR1 and CDR2 (germline): KGHPV, FQNQEV (reference sequence). Trimming took off 3 bases at V and 4 bases at J, with 9 bases between the two ends. The CDR3 is made up of 13 amino acids. The CDR3 protein is CASSLARATEVFF. The sequenced part of the CDR3 DNA is TGTGCCAGCAGTCTAGCCAGGGCCACAGAAGTCTTC.

For this clone: These gene names are mouse names. CDR3 bases read: TGTGCCAGCTCTCATCCGGGACTGGGGGGTTATGAACAGTAC. This codes for CASSHPGLGGYEQY. The whole CDR3 protein is CASSHPGLGGYEQYF. The V and J genes are TRBV12-2 and TRBJ2-7; 12 bases are a match to TRBD2. The read stops 1 residue short of the end of the CDR3; the missing end is completed from the germline J gene. From germline, CDR1 is SGHLS and CDR2 HYDKME. V shed 2 bases and J 4 bases; nucleotides not matched to a gene: 5. This CDR3 has 15 amino acids. The entire variable domain, with the rest obtained from reference TRBV12-2 and TRBJ2-7, is as follows: NSGVVQSPRYIIKGKGERSILKCIPISGHLSVAWYQQTQGQELKFFIQHYDKMERDKGNLPSRFSVQQFDDYHSEMNMSALELEDSAVYFCASSHPGLGGYEQYFGPGTRLTVL.

Concerning this clone itself: Gene names denote mouse genes. The DNA ends 1 residue before the CDR3 does, and the rest of the CDR3 is filled in from the germline J gene. The chain uses TRBV26 and TRBJ1-5; D is unclear. CDR1 KGHPV and CDR2 FQNQEV come from the germline V gene (reference sequence). The CDR3 sequence is 13 residues long. V lost 4 bases to trimming and J lost 3 bases, with 7 bases between them. The CDR3: CASSRNSNQAPLF. CDR3 DNA, as far as it was read: TGTGCCAGCAGTCGGAATTCCAACCAGGCTCCGCTT.

Remarks on this clone: Genes and germline come from the mouse. Read coverage stops 1 residue before the CDR3 terminus; the germline J gene supplies the remainder. The V gene is TRBV26, the J gene TRBJ1-1; 7 nucleotides match TRBD1. This CDR3 contains 14 residues. Germline trimming cut 2 bases from V and 4 bases from J; bases unmatched to any gene: 4. Looked up from germline, CDR1 is KGHPV and CDR2 is FQNQEV (reference sequence). The CDR3 bases that were read are TGTGCCAGCAGTCTGCACAGGGGAGTCACAGAAGTCTTC. Translated, it gives CASSLHRGVTEVF. The whole CDR3 sequence is CASSLHRGVTEVFF.

This clone was counted between two and nine times. Any gene name here is a mouse gene name. The missing CDR3 end, 1 residue past where the read stops, is filled in from the germline J gene. This chain connects TRBV13-2 to TRBJ2-7, with 8 bases matching TRBD1. Per germline, CDR1 NNHNN and CDR2 SYGAGS (reference sequence). CDR3 size: 15 residues. With V trimmed by 1 base and J by 3 bases, 6 bases remained unmatched. The CDR3 reads CASGDWRTGHYEQYF. CDR3 bases read: TGTGCCAGCGGTGATTGGAGGACAGGGCACTATGAACAGTAC.

About this clone: The genes and germline here are from mouse. The CDR3 is cut off 1 residue early in the read; its end comes from the germline J gene. This rearrangement joins TRBV26 to TRBJ2-3; weak D call: TRBD1 (6 bases). Germline assignment: CDR1 KGHPV and CDR2 FQNQEV (reference sequence). The CDR3 length is 13 residues. V was shortened by 8 bases and J by 3 bases, with 12 bases between the two germline ends. The sequenced CDR3 bases are TGTGCCAGCGGGATGAGGGGGGCAGAAACGCTGTAT. As protein: CASGMRGAETLY. The whole CDR3 protein reads CASGMRGAETLYF.

As concerns this clone: The gene names here belong to mouse. The read ends 1 residue shy of where the CDR3 ends; the end is completed using the germline J gene. V usage is TRBV12-1 and J usage is TRBJ2-4; a weak D match, TRBD1 (6 bases). The germline V gene has CDR1 SGHSN and CDR2 HYEKVE. The CDR3 is made up of 14 amino acids. V was clipped by 4 bases and J by 3 bases, with 13 bases between them. Incomplete CDR3 DNA: TGTGCCAGCTCCCACCGGGACAAACAAAACACCTTGTAC. This codes for CASSHRDKQNTLY. In full, the CDR3 is CASSHRDKQNTLYF.

Worth noting for this clone: Gene names and germline match the mouse. The CDR3 goes on 1 residue after the read ends, and that part is filled in from the germline J gene. The chain joins TRBV13-2 to TRBJ1-1; the D is unclear. This CDR3 region has 15 residues. Trimming removed 0 bases from V and 0 bases from J, with 9 bases in between. Germline V CDR1 and CDR2: NNHNN, SYGAGS (reference sequence). The CDR3 protein is CASGDARTANTEVFF. Incomplete CDR3 DNA: TGTGCCAGCGGTGATGCCCGGACGGCAAACACAGAAGTCTTC.

Only a few counts were recorded for this clone. Genes and germline are mouse. The sequence runs out 1 residue before the end of the CDR3; the remainder is reconstructed from the germline J gene. The rearrangement uses TRBV3 and TRBJ2-4, with D possibly TRBD2 on 6 matching bases. V was clipped by 1 base and J by 0 bases, with 8 bases between them. The CDR3 contains 15 residues. Germline V gene sequence: CDR1 SNHLY, CDR2 FYNGKV (reference sequence). This chain's CDR3 is CASSLGGGSQNTLYF. Partial CDR3 DNA: TGTGCCAGCAGCTTAGGTGGGGGTAGTCAAAACACCTTGTAC.

For this clone: The gene symbols are mouse symbols. The CDR3 end is not reached by the read, which stops 1 residue before it; the germline J gene fills it in. The V gene is TRBV12-2, the J gene TRBJ2-5, with 11 bases that match TRBD1. This CDR3 comprises 15 residues. V gave up 0 bases and J gave up 5 bases; unmatched junction bases: 3. Germline V gives CDR1 SGHLS, CDR2 HYDKME. CDR3: CASSLGTGGRDTQYF. The CDR3 DNA, read in part, is TGTGCCAGCTCTCTCGGGACAGGGGGGAGAGACACCCAGTAC.

This clone appeared a single time. Gene names are the mouse ones. The DNA read from the CDR3 is TGTGCCAGCAGTCTGTATGGGGGGGCTAACTATGCTGAGCAGTTC. Its translation is CASSLYGGANYAEQF. The full CDR3 protein reads CASSLYGGANYAEQFF. This chain uses TRBV24 with TRBJ2-1; TRBD2 agrees at 9 bases. The observed sequence ends 1 residue before the CDR3 terminus, with the missing tail filled in from the germline J gene. The ends lost 0 bases at V and 0 bases at J; junction bases unmatched: 0. This CDR3 has 16 residues. CDR1 and CDR2 from the germline V gene are KGHTA and FRNEEI.

Details on this clone: Any gene name here is a mouse gene name. The CDR3 is cut off 1 residue early in the read; its end comes from the germline J gene. The chain combines TRBV2 with TRBJ2-5, with 8 nucleotides matching TRBD2. Germline values: CDR1 LGHNA, CDR2 YSYQKL. J was trimmed by 3 bases and V by 1 base; bases with no gene match: 6. This CDR3 has 16 amino acids. The CDR3 is CASSQVFGGGQDTQYF. The DNA read from the CDR3 is TGTGCCAGCAGCCAAGTTTTTGGGGGGGGTCAAGACACCCAGTAC.

Comment on this clone: Germline and genes here are mouse. The missing CDR3 end, 1 residue past where the read stops, is filled in from the germline J gene. The identical CDR3 is also encoded by other nucleotide sequences in the sample. V usage is TRBV26 and J usage is TRBJ2-1; TRBD1 aligns across 11 bases. This CDR3 has 14 amino acids. Germline-derived CDR1 and CDR2 are KGHPV and FQNQEV (reference sequence). J gave up 6 bases and V 4 bases, and 2 bases lay outside the gene matches. The sequenced part of the CDR3 DNA is TGTGCCAGCAGTCGGACAGGGGGCCGTGCTGAGCAGTTC. Encoded protein: CASSRTGGRAEQF. The CDR3 as a whole reads CASSRTGGRAEQFF.

The sample holds a few counts of this clone. Any gene name here is a mouse gene name. The read gets to within 1 residue of the CDR3 end, and the germline J gene fills in the rest. This chain uses TRBV16 with TRBJ2-5, with D unresolved. The germline CDR1 and CDR2 sequences are SGHSA and FRNQAP. V was clipped by 0 bases and J by 2 bases, with 6 bases between them. The CDR3 is 14 residues long. CDR3 amino acids: CASSLDLIQDTQYF. Partial CDR3 DNA: TGTGCAAGCAGCTTAGATCTCATCCAAGACACCCAGTAC.

Of note for this clone: Genes and germline are mouse. The CDR3 extends 1 residue past the end of the read, so its final part is completed from the germline J gene. The chain recombines TRBV3 with TRBJ2-7, with TRBD2 matching over 9 bases. V was clipped by 4 bases and J by 0 bases; unmatched bases: 4. This CDR3 is built from 15 residues. The germline V gene has CDR1 SNHLY and CDR2 FYNGKV (reference sequence). CDR3 protein: CASSSGLGSSYEQYF. The DNA read from the CDR3 is TGTGCCAGCAGCTCAGGACTGGGGAGCTCCTATGAACAGTAC.